The 3 T cell receptor beta chains below were found in one sample sequenced in a study of blood T cell repertoires in COVID-19. Data came from immunoSEQ multiplex PCR; TCRdb stores just in-frame clones and leaves some out. The sample gives around 20,000 clones, 82% of which show up once; about 6% is in the top ten. Sequenced material: peripheral blood. All receptors derive from a human donor in a cohort sampled during active COVID-19.

The chain couples TRBV5-4 to TRBJ1-1; D is possibly TRBD1 (6 bases). The CDR3 spans 14 residues. The V end lost 0 bases, the J end lost 5 bases, and 11 bases lay between the germline ends. The germline V gene has CDR1 SGHNT and CDR2 YYREEE (reference sequence). The CDR3: CASSLARGATEAFF. Written as DNA, the CDR3 is TGTGCCAGCAGCTTGGCTCGGGGGGCGACTGAAGCTTTCTTT.

V usage is TRBV14 and J usage is TRBJ2-7; 9 bases are a match to TRBD2. J was trimmed by 2 bases and V by 4 bases; bases with no gene match: 3. The CDR3 covers 14 residues. Germline loops: CDR1 SGHDN, CDR2 FVKESK. CDR3 coding DNA: TGTGCCAGCAGCCGGGGACTAGCCGCCTACGAGCAGTACTTC. The encoded protein is CASSRGLAAYEQYF.

The chain combines TRBV6-4 with TRBJ2-3; D perhaps matches TRBD1 (5 bases). Trimming removed 3 bases from V and 2 bases from J, with 9 bases in between. Germline V gives CDR1 MRHNA, CDR2 SNTAGT. This CDR3 spans 14 amino acids. CDR3 DNA sequence: TGTGCCAGCAGTGAGCAGGGCCTCACAGATACGCAGTATTTT. Translated: CASSEQGLTDTQYF.